This paragraph covers one T cell receptor beta chain sequence. Trimming left V 5 bases short and J 6 bases short, with 16 bases between. There are 15 residues in the CDR3. The V gene's germline CDR1 is SGHTA and CDR2 FQGNSA. These data are taken from a study of T cell changes during pregnancy in multiple sclerosis. The method was immunoSEQ multiplex PCR; TCRdb's version includes in-frame clones alone and lacks a portion of them. Of roughly 57,000 clones listed, more than 90% are singletons. V and J are TRBV7-2 and TRBJ2-2; D may be TRBD2 (5 bases). This clonotype was sampled from a female donor with multiple sclerosis, enrolled in a pregnancy study. This specimen consisted of CD8+ T cells from peripheral blood mononuclear cells, obtained before pregnancy. The CDR3 reads CASSPPSFGAGELFF. The CDR3 DNA sequence: TGTGCCAGCAGCCCCCCGAGCTTCGGGGCCGGGGAGCTGTTTTTT.